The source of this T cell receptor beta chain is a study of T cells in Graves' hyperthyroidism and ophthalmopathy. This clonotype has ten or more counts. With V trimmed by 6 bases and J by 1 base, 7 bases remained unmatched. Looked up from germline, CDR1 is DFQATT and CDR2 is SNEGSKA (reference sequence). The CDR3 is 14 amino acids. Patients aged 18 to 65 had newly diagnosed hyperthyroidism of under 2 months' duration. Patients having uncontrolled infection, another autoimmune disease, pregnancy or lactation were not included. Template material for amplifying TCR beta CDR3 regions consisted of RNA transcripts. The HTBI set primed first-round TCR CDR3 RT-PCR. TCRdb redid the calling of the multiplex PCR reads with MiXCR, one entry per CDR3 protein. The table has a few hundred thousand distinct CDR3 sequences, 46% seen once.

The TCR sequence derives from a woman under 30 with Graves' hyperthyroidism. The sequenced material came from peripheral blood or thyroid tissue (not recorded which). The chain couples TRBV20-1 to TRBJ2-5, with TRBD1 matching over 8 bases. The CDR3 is CSARTGTPQETQYF. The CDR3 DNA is TGCAGTGCCCGGACAGGGACGCCCCAAGAGACCCAGTACTTC.